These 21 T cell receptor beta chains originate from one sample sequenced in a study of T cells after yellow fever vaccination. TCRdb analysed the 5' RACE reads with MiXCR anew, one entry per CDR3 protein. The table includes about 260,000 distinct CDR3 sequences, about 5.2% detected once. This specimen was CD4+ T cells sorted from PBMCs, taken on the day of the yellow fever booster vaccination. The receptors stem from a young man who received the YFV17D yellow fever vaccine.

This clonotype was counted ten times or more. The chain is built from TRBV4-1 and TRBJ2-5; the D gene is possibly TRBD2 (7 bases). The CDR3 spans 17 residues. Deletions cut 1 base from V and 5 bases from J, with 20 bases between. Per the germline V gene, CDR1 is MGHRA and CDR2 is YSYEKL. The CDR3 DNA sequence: TGCGCCAGCAGCCAAGGGGGGGGCTTGTTCAGGGTTGAGACCCAGTACTTC. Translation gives CASSQGGGLFRVETQYF.

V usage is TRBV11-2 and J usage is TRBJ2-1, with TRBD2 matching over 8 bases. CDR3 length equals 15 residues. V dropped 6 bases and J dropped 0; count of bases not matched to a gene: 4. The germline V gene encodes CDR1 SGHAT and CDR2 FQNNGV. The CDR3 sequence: CASRPRGGSYNEQFF. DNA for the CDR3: TGTGCCAGCAGGCCTCGGGGGGGCTCCTACAATGAGCAGTTCTTC. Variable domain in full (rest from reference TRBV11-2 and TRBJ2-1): EAGVAQSPRYKIIEKRQSVAFWCNPISGHATLYWYQQILGQGPKLLIQFQNNGVVDDSQLPKDRFSAERLKGVDSTLKIQPAKLEDSAVYLCASRPRGGSYNEQFFGPGTRLTVL.

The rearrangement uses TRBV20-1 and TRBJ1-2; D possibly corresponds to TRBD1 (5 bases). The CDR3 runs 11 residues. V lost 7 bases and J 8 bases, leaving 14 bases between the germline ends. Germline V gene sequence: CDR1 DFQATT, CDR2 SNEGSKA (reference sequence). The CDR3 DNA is TGCAGTGTGAGGACATCGGGAGGCTACACCTTC. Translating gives CSVRTSGGYTF.

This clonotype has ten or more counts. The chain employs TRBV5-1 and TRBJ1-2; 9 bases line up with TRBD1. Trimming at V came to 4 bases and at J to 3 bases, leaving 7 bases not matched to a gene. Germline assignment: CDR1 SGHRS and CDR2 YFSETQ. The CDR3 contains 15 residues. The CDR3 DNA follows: TGCGCCAGCAGCCCGACAGGGGGACCCGACTATGGCTACACCTTC. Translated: CASSPTGGPDYGYTF. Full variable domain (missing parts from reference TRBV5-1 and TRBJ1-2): KAGVTQTPRYLIKTRGQQVTLSCSPISGHRSVSWYQQTPGQGLQFLFEYFSETQRNKGNFPGRFSGRQFSNSRSEMNVSTLELGDSALYLCASSPTGGPDYGYTFGSGTRLTVV.

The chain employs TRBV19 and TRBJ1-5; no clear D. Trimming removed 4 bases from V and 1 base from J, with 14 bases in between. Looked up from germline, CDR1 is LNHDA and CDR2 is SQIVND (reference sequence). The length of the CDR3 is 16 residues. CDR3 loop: CASSRTGSLSNQPQHF. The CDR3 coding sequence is TGTGCCAGTAGTAGGACGGGGTCTCTGAGCAATCAGCCCCAGCATTTT.

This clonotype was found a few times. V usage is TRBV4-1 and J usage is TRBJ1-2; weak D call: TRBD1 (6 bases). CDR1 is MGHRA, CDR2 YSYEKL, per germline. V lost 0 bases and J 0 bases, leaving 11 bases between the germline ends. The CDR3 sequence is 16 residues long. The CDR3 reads CASSQDRGGANYGYTF. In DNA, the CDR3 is TGCGCCAGCAGCCAAGATCGCGGGGGCGCTAACTATGGCTACACCTTC.

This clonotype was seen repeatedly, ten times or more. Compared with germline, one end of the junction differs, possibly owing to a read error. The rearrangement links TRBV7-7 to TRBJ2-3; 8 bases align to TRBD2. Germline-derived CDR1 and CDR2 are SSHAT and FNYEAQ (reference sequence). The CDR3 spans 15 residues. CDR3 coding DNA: TGTGCTAGCAGCTTAGAAAGCGGGGGCCCAGATACGCAGTATTTT. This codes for CASSLESGGPDTQYF.

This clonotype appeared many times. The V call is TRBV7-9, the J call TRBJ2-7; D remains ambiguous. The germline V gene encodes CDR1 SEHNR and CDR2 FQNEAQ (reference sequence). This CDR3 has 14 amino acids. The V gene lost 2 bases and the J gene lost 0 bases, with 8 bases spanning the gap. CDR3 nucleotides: TGTGCCAGCAGCTTAAGTCAGAGCTCCTACGAGCAGTACGTC. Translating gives CASSLSQSSYEQYV.

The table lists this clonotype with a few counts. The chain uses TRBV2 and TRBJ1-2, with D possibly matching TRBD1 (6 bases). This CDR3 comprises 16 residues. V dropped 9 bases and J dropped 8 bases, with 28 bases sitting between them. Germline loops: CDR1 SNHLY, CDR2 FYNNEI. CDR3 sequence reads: CARTTVDRPGLEGYTF. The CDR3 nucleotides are TGTGCCAGAACCACCGTGGACAGACCCGGTTTAGAGGGCTACACCTTC.

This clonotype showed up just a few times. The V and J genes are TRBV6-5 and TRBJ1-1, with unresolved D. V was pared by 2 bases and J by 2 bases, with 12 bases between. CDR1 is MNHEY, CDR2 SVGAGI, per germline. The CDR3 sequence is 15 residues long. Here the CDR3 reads CASSYAAASNTEAFF. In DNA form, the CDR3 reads TGTGCCAGCAGTTACGCGGCAGCGAGCAACACTGAAGCTTTCTTT.

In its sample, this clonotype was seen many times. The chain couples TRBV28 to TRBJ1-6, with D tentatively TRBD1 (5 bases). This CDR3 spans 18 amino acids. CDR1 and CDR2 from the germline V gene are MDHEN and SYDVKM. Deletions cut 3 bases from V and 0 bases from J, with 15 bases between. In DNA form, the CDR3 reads TGTGCCAGCAGTTTTGGGGCCCTTAGGAGCTCCTATAATTCACCCCTCCACTTT. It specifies CASSFGALRSSYNSPLHF.

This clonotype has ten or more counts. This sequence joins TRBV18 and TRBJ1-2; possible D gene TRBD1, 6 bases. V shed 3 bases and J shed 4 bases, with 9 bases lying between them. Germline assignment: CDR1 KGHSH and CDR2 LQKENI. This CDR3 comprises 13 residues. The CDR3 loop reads CASSPVQGYGYTF. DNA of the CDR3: TGTGCCAGCTCACCGGTACAGGGCTATGGCTACACCTTC.

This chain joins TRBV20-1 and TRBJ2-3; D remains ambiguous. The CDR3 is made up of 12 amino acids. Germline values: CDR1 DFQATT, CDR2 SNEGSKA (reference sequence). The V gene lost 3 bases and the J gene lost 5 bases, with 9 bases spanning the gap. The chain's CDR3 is CSARPTEDTQYF. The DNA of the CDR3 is TGCAGTGCTAGGCCTACGGAAGATACGCAGTATTTT.

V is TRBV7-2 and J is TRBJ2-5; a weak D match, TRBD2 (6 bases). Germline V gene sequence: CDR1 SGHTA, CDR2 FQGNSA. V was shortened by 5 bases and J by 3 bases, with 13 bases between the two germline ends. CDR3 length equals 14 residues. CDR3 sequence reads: CASSDSGLEETQYF. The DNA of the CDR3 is TGTGCCAGCAGCGATTCGGGACTGGAAGAGACCCAGTACTTC.

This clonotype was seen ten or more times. The CDR3 reads CASSARPGAQDGYTF. The CDR3 bases are TGCGCCAGCAGCGCAAGACCGGGAGCCCAAGATGGCTACACCTTC. The gene calls are TRBV5-1 and TRBJ1-2; no definite D call. Germline V gives CDR1 SGHRS, CDR2 YFSETQ. The V and J ends lost 4 bases and 6 bases respectively, with 19 bases between them. CDR3 length: 15 amino acids. Looking up the rest from reference TRBV5-1 and TRBJ1-2 gives the full variable domain: KAGVTQTPRYLIKTRGQQVTLSCSPISGHRSVSWYQQTPGQGLQFLFEYFSETQRNKGNFPGRFSGRQFSNSRSEMNVSTLELGDSALYLCASSARPGAQDGYTFGSGTRLTVV.

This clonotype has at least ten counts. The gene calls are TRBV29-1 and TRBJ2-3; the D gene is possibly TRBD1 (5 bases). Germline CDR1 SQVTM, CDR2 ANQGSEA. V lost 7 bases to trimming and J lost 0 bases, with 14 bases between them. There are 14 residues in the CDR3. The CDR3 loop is CSAGQGFSTDTQYF. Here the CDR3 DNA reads TGCAGCGCCGGTCAGGGATTTAGCACAGATACGCAGTATTTT.

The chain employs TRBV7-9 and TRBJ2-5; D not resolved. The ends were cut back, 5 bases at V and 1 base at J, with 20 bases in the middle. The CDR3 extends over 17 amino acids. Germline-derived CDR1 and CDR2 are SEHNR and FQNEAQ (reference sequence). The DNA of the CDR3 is TGTGCCAGCAGCCCAATCCCAGGCAGGTCCCTCCAAGAGACCCAGTACTTC. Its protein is CASSPIPGRSLQETQYF.

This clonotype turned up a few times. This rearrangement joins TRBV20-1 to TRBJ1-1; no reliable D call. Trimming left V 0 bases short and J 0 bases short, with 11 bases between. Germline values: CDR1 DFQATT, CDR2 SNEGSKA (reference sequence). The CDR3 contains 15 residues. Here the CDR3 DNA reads TGCAGTGCTAGAGATGGCGGTTCGGTGAACACTGAAGCTTTCTTT. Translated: CSARDGGSVNTEAFF.

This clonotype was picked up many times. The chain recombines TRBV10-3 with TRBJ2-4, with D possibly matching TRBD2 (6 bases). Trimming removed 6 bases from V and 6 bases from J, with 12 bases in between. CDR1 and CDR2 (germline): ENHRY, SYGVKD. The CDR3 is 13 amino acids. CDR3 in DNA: TGTGCCATCAGAGACCAGGGAGGAAACATTCAGTACTTC. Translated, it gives CAIRDQGGNIQYF.

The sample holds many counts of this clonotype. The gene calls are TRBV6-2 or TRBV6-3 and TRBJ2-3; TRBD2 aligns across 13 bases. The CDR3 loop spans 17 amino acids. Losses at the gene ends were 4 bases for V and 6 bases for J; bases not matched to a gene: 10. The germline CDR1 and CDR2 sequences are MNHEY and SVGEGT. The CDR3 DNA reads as TGTGCCAGCAGTTTTACCGTGGGACTAGCGGGGCGTGATACGCAGTATTTT. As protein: CASSFTVGLAGRDTQYF.

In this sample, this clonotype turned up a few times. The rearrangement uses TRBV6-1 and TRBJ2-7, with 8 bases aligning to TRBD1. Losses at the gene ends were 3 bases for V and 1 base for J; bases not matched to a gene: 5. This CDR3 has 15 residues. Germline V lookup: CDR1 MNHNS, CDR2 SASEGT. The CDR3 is CASSDSGGFSYEQYV. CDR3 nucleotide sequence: TGTGCCAGCAGTGATTCAGGGGGCTTTTCCTACGAGCAGTACGTC.